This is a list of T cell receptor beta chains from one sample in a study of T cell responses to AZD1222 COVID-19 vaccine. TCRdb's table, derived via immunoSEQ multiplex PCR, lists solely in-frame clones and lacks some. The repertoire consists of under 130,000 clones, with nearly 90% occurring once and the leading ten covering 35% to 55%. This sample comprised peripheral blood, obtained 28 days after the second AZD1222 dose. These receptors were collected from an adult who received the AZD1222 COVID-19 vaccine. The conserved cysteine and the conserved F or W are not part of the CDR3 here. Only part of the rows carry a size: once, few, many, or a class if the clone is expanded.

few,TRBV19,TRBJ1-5,ASSSRVFSNQPQH
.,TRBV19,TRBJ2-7,ASRPLDGYEQY
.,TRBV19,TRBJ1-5,ASSISSNQPQH
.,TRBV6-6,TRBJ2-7,ASLRGQGLYEQY
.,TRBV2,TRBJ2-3,ASRKTGTSTDTQY
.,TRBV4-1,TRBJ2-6,AGRGGSGANVLT
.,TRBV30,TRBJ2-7,AWSAWGLAGDGEQY
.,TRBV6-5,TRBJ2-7,ASRRVVSYEQY
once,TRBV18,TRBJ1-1,ASSPMGQGRAEAF
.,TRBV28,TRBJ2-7,ASRRPGDTYEQY
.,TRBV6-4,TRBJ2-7,ASSERGTGGYEQY
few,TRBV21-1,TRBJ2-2,ASSKAASGGGDNTGELF
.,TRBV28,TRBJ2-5,ASSLAGLKETQY
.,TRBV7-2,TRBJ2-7,ASSTETGSYEQY
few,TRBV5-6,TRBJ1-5,ASSLNRFSNQPQH
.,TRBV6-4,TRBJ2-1,ASSAYGGGDHNEQF
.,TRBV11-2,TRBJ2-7,ASRSGTGSYEQY
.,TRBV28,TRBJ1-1,ASSDDREAF
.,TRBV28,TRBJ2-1,ASSGGLAGVLNEQF
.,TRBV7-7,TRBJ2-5,ASSLGGAMTTETQY
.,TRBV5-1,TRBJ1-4,ASSPTATNEKLF
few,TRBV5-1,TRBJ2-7,ASSSALGPAYEQY
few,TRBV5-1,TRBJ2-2,ASSLGDPGELF
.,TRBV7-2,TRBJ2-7,ASSLGDSYEQY
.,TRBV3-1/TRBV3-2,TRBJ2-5,ASSRGRFGETQY
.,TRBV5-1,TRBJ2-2,ASSLAGDTGELF
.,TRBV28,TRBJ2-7,ASSIPVGFQRYEQY
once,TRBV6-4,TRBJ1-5,ASSEQSHQPQH